Presented here are 12 T cell receptor beta chains from one specimen sequenced in a study of T cell responses to AZD1222 COVID-19 vaccine. Assay: immunoSEQ multiplex PCR; the TCRdb copy retains only in-frame clones and omits some. The sample has 120,000 to 150,000 clones, more than 85% seen once. The starting material was peripheral blood, obtained on day 0 of MenACWY control vaccination. The receptors originated from an adult in good health.

The rearrangement joins TRBV9 to TRBJ1-2, with TRBD1 as a possible D gene (5 bases). Germline CDR1 reads SGDLS; CDR2 reads YYNGEE. The CDR3 has 15 amino acids. Trimming removed 0 bases from V and 4 bases from J, with 13 bases in between. The CDR3 loop reads CASSVDGWGTYGYTF. CDR3 nucleotides: TGTGCCAGCAGCGTAGATGGATGGGGGACCTATGGCTACACCTTC.

This sequence joins TRBV4-1 and TRBJ1-5, with TRBD1 as a possible D gene (5 bases). Trimming cost V 4 bases and J 12 bases, with 25 bases left between them. Per the germline V gene, CDR1 is MGHRA and CDR2 is YSYEKL. This CDR3 region has 16 residues. The CDR3 DNA reads TGCGCCAGCAGCCCCGGGGGGACCTCAATCCCTAGGTACCAGCATTTT. This codes for CASSPGGTSIPRYQHF.

The chain uses TRBV5-1 and TRBJ1-2; D might be TRBD1 (5 bases). The CDR3 totals 14 residues. V dropped 1 base and J dropped 2 bases, with 9 bases sitting between them. CDR1 is SGHRS and CDR2 is YFSETQ in the germline V gene. CDR3 nucleotides: TGCGCCAGCAGCTTGATAGGGACGAACTATGGCTACACCTTC. Translation: CASSLIGTNYGYTF.

The chain couples TRBV14 to TRBJ1-1; D is uncertain. Germline V CDR1 and CDR2: SGHDN, FVKESK. There are 12 residues in the CDR3. The ends were cut back, 2 bases at V and 11 bases at J, with 12 bases in the middle. For the CDR3, the DNA is TGTGCCAGCAGCCAATCTTATTTGATGGCTTTCTTT. This sequence encodes CASSQSYLMAFF. Drawing the rest from reference TRBV14 and TRBJ1-1, the complete variable domain is EAGVTQFPSHSVIEKGQTVTLRCDPISGHDNLYWYRRVMGKEIKFLLHFVKESKQDESGMPNNRFLAERTGGTYSTLKVQPAELEDSGVYFCASSQSYLMAFFGQGTRLTVV.

The chain recombines TRBV19 with TRBJ1-6, with TRBD1 as a possible D gene (6 bases). The CDR3 is 13 amino acids. V lost 10 bases to trimming and J lost 5 bases, with 12 bases between them. Germline V gene sequence: CDR1 LNHDA, CDR2 SQIVND (reference sequence). CDR3 nucleotides: TGTGCCACCTCGACAGGAGATAATTCACCCCTCCACTTT. This codes for CATSTGDNSPLHF.

This clone was observed a single time. The V and J genes are TRBV11-3 and TRBJ2-1; TRBD1 matches at 7 bases. CDR1 is SGHNT and CDR2 is YENEEA in the germline V gene. Losses at the gene ends were 1 base for V and 6 bases for J; bases not matched to a gene: 6. The CDR3 sequence is 15 residues long. CDR3 loop: CASSLGTGIANEQFF. The CDR3 bases are TGTGCCAGCAGCTTAGGGACAGGTATAGCCAATGAGCAGTTCTTC.

The chain couples TRBV2 to TRBJ2-5, with D maybe TRBD1 (5 bases). Germline CDR1 SNHLY, CDR2 FYNNEI. With 9 bases removed from V and 5 bases from J, the gap between germline ends came to 13 bases. The CDR3 spans 12 residues. CDR3 DNA sequence: TGTGCCAGTGTCCTTAGGGGCGAGACCCAGTACTTC. It yields the protein CASVLRGETQYF.

J is TRBJ1-1 and V is TRBV5-1, with D maybe TRBD1 (6 bases). V was pared by 1 base and J by 3 bases, with 10 bases between. CDR3 length equals 14 residues. CDR1 is SGHRS, CDR2 YFSETQ, per germline. The CDR3 region is CASSLIQGDTEAFF. The CDR3 bases are TGCGCCAGCAGCTTGATACAGGGTGACACTGAAGCTTTCTTT.

V and J are TRBV19 and TRBJ2-3; 8 positions match TRBD1. Germline CDR1 LNHDA, CDR2 SQIVND (reference sequence). The length of the CDR3 is 16 residues. V lost 0 bases to trimming and J lost 3 bases; unmatched junction nucleotides: 5. The CDR3 nucleotides are TGTGCCAGTAGTATAGACCGACAGGGGATAACAGATACGCAGTATTTT. This encodes CASSIDRQGITDTQYF.

The chain recombines TRBV7-9 with TRBJ2-1; the D gene is possibly TRBD2 (6 bases). The ends were cut back, 3 bases at V and 2 bases at J, with 11 bases in the middle. CDR3 length: 15 residues. The germline V gene encodes CDR1 SEHNR and CDR2 FQNEAQ (reference sequence). The CDR3 DNA is TGTGCCAGCAGCTTCCTTAGCGGTACCTACAATGAGCAGTTCTTC. Translating it yields CASSFLSGTYNEQFF.

The CDR3 nucleotides are TGTGCCAGCAGCGCATCGGCCCGATTTGGGCCGAACTATGGCTACACCTTC. Translated: CASSASARFGPNYGYTF. The gene calls are TRBV7-9 and TRBJ1-2, with unresolved D. The CDR3 covers 17 residues. V was clipped by 5 bases and J by 2 bases, with 21 bases between them. The germline V gene encodes CDR1 SEHNR and CDR2 FQNEAQ (reference sequence).

In its sample, this clone is medium-sized. The sample has other DNA sequences that encode this CDR3 too. The CDR3 DNA reads TGTGCCAGCAGCCTACAGGGAAACACTGAAGCTTTCTTT. Translated, it gives CASSLQGNTEAFF. The chain employs TRBV12-3 or TRBV12-4 and TRBJ1-1, with D perhaps matching TRBD1 (6 bases). CDR3 length: 13 residues. Trimming shortened V by 6 bases and J by 2 bases, and 10 bases separated the two germline ends.